Below, one T cell receptor beta chain is given with its context. What it recognizes is unknown. Sequencing used immunoSEQ multiplex PCR; TCRdb keeps in-frame clones, though not all of them. Here the sample spans about 21,000 clones, roughly 73% being singletons. Under the ViraFEST assay, PBMC were stimulated with viral peptide pools so that antigen-specific CD4+ T cells expanded. Sequencing was performed afterwards. It was after approximately 11 days of culture that CD4+ T cells were isolated. Nucleocapsid antibodies stayed negative before and after vaccination, showing no earlier SARS-CoV-2 infection. Each culture well received around 2 million PBMC. These cells were then cultured in IMDM with approximately 10 IU/ml IL-2 and around 10 ug/ml peptides. The data stem from a study of vaccination effects on CD4 cells after COVID-19. Broader study findings: Convalescent patients numbered few in the study; early post-infection timepoints were missing entirely. Marked contraction was observed in infection-induced and vaccine-induced clones late after vaccination.

From germline, CDR1 is SNHLY and CDR2 FYNNEI. The CDR3 extends over 13 amino acids. Trimming took 7 bases from V and 1 from J, leaving 10 bases between them. The chain employs TRBV2 and TRBJ1-2, with unresolved D. Specimen: CD4+ T cells from PBMCs cultured with HCoV-NL63 spike peptides, collected before COVID-19 vaccination. The sequence came from a human donor who received a COVID-19 vaccine. The CDR3 loop reads CASTPIRNYGYTF. CDR3 bases: TGTGCCAGCACCCCCATACGTAACTATGGCTACACCTTC. The whole variable domain, remainder taken from reference TRBV2 and TRBJ1-2, is EPEVTQTPSHQVTQMGQEVILRCVPISNHLYFYWYRQILGQKVEFLVSFYNNEISEKSEIFDDQFSVERPDGSNFTLKIRSTKLEDSAMYFCASTPIRNYGYTFGSGTRLTVV.